Below are 10 T cell receptor beta chains sequenced from a single sample in a study of T-cell reconstitution after alpha-beta-depleted transplantation in children. TCRbeta library preparation incorporated unique molecular identifiers. TCRdb re-derived calls from the PCR reads in MiXCR, one entry per CDR3 protein. The table shows around 700,000 distinct CDR3 sequences, with 13% occurring only once. The material was PBMCs, obtained before TCRalphabeta/CD19-depleted stem cell transplant. The receptor set was obtained from a girl aged 2-10 years with congenital amegakaryocytic thrombocytopenia, due to receive a stem cell transplant.

This clonotype occurred a few times. The chain joins TRBV29-1 to TRBJ2-2; the match to TRBD1 covers 7 bases. This CDR3 is 17 amino acids long. V was pared by 6 bases and J by 0 bases, with 13 bases of the junction left unmatched. CDR1 SQVTM and CDR2 ANQGSEA come from the germline V gene. The CDR3 region is CSVLLTGTATNTGELFF. The CDR3 DNA reads as TGCAGCGTCCTACTAACCGGGACAGCTACGAACACCGGGGAGCTGTTTTTT.

This clonotype has a count of ten or more. This sequence joins TRBV20-1 and TRBJ1-5; D not resolved. The V and J ends lost 6 bases and 5 bases respectively, with 11 bases between them. The CDR3 totals 12 residues. Germline assignment: CDR1 DFQATT and CDR2 SNEGSKA (reference sequence). CDR3 residues: CSAVSGDQPQHF. DNA for the CDR3: TGCAGTGCCGTATCTGGGGATCAGCCCCAGCATTTT.

V usage is TRBV19 and J usage is TRBJ2-1, with D unresolved. Germline V gives CDR1 LNHDA, CDR2 SQIVND (reference sequence). Trimming took 1 base from V and 5 from J, leaving 6 bases between them. The CDR3 sequence is 13 residues long. The CDR3 DNA reads as TGTGCCAGTAGTATAGGACGAAACAATGAGCAGTTCTTC. It encodes CASSIGRNNEQFF.

The V call is TRBV14, the J call TRBJ2-3; 9 bases map to TRBD2. CDR3 size: 18 residues. The junction had 11 bases not matched to a gene; V was cut back by 4 bases and J by 0 bases. Germline V lookup: CDR1 SGHDN, CDR2 FVKESK. The CDR3 sequence is CASSRREGSGRSTDTQYF. Written as DNA, the CDR3 is TGTGCCAGCAGCCGACGCGAGGGGAGCGGGAGGAGCACAGATACGCAGTATTTT.

This chain uses TRBV6-1 with TRBJ2-1; no firm D call. The CDR3 is 15 amino acids. V was shortened by 6 bases and J by 6 bases, with 18 bases between the two germline ends. Germline values: CDR1 MNHNS, CDR2 SASEGT. The DNA of the CDR3 is TGTGCCAGCAGCCTCAGAGGACCCTTCACCAATGAGCAGTTCTTC. Its protein is CASSLRGPFTNEQFF.

This clonotype was seen at least ten times. The chain couples TRBV20-1 to TRBJ2-3, with no clear D. Germline V lookup: CDR1 DFQATT, CDR2 SNEGSKA (reference sequence). The CDR3 contains 12 residues. Deletions cut 1 base from V and 8 bases from J, with 10 bases between. The CDR3 DNA is TGCAGTGCTAGAGCGCAAGCGAGTACGCAGTATTTT. It codes for CSARAQASTQYF.

This clonotype was counted between two and nine times. This chain uses TRBV10-3 with TRBJ1-1, with D perhaps TRBD1 (5 bases). The V and J ends lost 2 bases and 1 base respectively, with 8 bases between them. The CDR3 has 14 residues. Germline V lookup: CDR1 ENHRY, CDR2 SYGVKD. CDR3 loop: CAISEAGPNTEAFF. In nucleotides, the CDR3 is TGTGCCATCAGTGAGGCAGGGCCGAACACTGAAGCTTTCTTT.

This clonotype was counted ten times or more. This chain uses TRBV29-1 with TRBJ2-2, with 8 bases matching TRBD2. This CDR3 region has 16 residues. J gave up 5 bases and V 6 bases, and 14 bases lay outside the gene matches. CDR1 and CDR2 from the germline V gene are SQVTM and ANQGSEA. The CDR3 sequence: CSVSPLAERDTGELFF. The CDR3 DNA is TGCAGCGTCTCCCCACTAGCGGAGAGAGATACCGGGGAGCTGTTTTTT.

There are many counts of this clonotype. The genes are TRBV29-1 and TRBJ2-1; D may match TRBD1 or TRBD2 (5 bases each). The V end was cut by 4 bases, the J end by 10 bases, with 17 bases between. The germline V gene encodes CDR1 SQVTM and CDR2 ANQGSEA. This CDR3 contains 13 residues. CDR3 in DNA: TGCAGCGTTGTAGGTCCACTGAGGGACGAGCAGTTCTTC. The encoded protein is CSVVGPLRDEQFF.

This clonotype was seen repeatedly, ten times or more. The V gene is TRBV7-3, the J gene TRBJ2-3, with 10 bases aligning to TRBD2. Germline trimming cut 5 bases from V and 3 bases from J; bases unmatched to any gene: 5. The CDR3 totals 15 residues. Germline CDR1 reads SGHTA; CDR2 reads FQGTGA. CDR3 residues: CASSRGLALTDTQYF. The CDR3 region has the DNA TGTGCCAGCAGCCGGGGACTAGCGCTTACAGATACGCAGTATTTT.